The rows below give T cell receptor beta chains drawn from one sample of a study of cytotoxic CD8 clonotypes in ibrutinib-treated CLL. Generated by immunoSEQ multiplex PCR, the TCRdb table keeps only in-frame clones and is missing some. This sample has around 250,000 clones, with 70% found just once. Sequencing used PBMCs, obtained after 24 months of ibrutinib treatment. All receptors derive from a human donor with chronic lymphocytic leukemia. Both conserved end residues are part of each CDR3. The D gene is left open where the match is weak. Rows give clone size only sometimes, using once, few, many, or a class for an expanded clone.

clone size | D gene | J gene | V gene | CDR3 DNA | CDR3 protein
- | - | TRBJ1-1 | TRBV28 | TGTGCCAGCAGATTTTATGCGACGGGCACTGAAGCTTTCTTT | CASRFYATGTEAFF
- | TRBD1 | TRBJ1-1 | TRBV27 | TGTGCCAGCAGTGACGGACAGGCGGCTGAAGCTTTCTTT | CASSDGQAAEAFF
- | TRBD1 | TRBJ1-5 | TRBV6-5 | TGTGCCAGCAGTCAAGGACAGGGGGTTGGACAGCCCCAGCATTTT | CASSQGQGVGQPQHF
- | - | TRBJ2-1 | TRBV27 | TGTGCCAGCAGTTTAGTACGGGGCTTCGGTAATGAGCAGTTCTTC | CASSLVRGFGNEQFF
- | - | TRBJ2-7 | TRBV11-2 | TGTGCCAGCAGCTTAAACTTTGTGGGAGTCGAGCAGTACTTC | CASSLNFVGVEQYF
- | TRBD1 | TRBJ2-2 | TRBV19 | TGTGCCAGTAGTATCTTTAAGGGACAGGCGCCCGGGGAGCTGTTTTTT | CASSIFKGQAPGELFF
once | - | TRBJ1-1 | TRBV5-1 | TGCGCCAGCAGCTTCCCAGGATCGAACACTGAAGCTTTCTTT | CASSFPGSNTEAFF
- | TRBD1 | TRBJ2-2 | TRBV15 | TGTGCCACCAGCAGAGGGGACAGGAACACCGGGGAGCTGTTTTTT | CATSRGDRNTGELFF
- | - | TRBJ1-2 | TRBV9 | TGTGCCAGCAGCACCCGGACGGATGGCTACACCTTC | CASSTRTDGYTF
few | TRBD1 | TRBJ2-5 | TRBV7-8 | TGTGCCAGCAGCTTAGACAGGGGGCGCGGAGAGACCCAGTACTTC | CASSLDRGRGETQYF
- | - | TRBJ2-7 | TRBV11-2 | TGTGCCAGCAGCCCAACAGGGATTCAGTACGAGCAGTACTTC | CASSPTGIQYEQYF
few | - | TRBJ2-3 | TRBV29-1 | TGCAGCGTTTCGGTAGATACGCAGTATTTT | CSVSVDTQYF
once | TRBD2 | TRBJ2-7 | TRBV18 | TGTGCCAGCTCACCCCTTGGCGGGGGGGAAGGCGAGCAGTACTTC | CASSPLGGGEGEQYF
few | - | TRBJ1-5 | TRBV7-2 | TGTGCCAGCAGCTTCGATGGACAGCGGCAGCCCCAGCATTTT | CASSFDGQRQPQHF
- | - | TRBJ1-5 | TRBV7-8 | TGTGCCAGCAGCTTAGAGGGTTCCTACTTTGGTCAGCCCCAGCATTTT | CASSLEGSYFGQPQHF
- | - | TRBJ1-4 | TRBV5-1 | TGCGCCAGCAGCTTGGTTTTTCCTAATGAAAAACTGTTTTTT | CASSLVFPNEKLFF
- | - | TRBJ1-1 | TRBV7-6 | TGTGCCAGCAGCAGTTACAGGGAAACTGAAGCTTTCTTT | CASSSYRETEAFF
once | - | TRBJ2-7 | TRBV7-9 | TGTGCCAGCAGCTTATATGGTCCAACCCTTGCCGAGCAGTACTTC | CASSLYGPTLAEQYF
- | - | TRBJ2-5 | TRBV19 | TGTGCCAGTTTGGGTGGCGGTACGGAGACCCAGTACTTC | CASLGGGTETQYF
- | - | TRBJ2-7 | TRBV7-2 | TGTGCCAGCAGCTTAGGTGGGATTCTAAGCTCCTACGAGCAGTACTTC | CASSLGGILSSYEQYF
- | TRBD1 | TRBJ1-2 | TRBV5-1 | TGCGCCAGCAGCCCCGGGACAGGGAACTATGGCTACACCTTC | CASSPGTGNYGYTF
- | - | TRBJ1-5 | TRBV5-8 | TGTGCCAGCAGCTTCCGGGGACAGCCCCAGCATTTT | CASSFRGQPQHF
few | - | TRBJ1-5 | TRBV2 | TGTGCCAGCAGTGAAGCGAGAATGGGAGTCCAGCCCCAGCATTTT | CASSEARMGVQPQHF
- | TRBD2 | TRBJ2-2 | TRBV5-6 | TGTGCCAGCAGCTTGGGTAGCGGGAGAAGGCGTACCGGGGAGCTGTTTTTT | CASSLGSGRRRTGELFF
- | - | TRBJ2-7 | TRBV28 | TGTGCCAGCAATACGAATAACTACGAGCAGTACTTC | CASNTNNYEQYF
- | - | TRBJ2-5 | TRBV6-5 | TGTGCCAGCAGTTACTCCCTTGGGTTCCAAGAGACCCAGTACTTC | CASSYSLGFQETQYF
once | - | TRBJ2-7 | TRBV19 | TGTGCCAGTAGTATAGGCCCCCGGCGGGGAGAGCAGTACTTC | CASSIGPRRGEQYF
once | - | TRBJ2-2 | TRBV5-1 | TGCGCCAGCAGCGTCGGCCAGGGATTAGGCACCGGGGAGCTGTTTTTT | CASSVGQGLGTGELFF
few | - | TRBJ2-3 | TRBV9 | TGTGCCAGCAGCGTTCCCGAAGATACGCAGTATTTT | CASSVPEDTQYF
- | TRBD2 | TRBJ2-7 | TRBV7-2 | TGTGCCAGCAGCTCCCGACTAGCGGGAGGCTCCGAGCAGTACTTC | CASSSRLAGGSEQYF
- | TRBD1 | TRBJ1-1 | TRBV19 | TGTGCCAGTAGCCAGGGGGTATTACCTGAAGCTTTCTTT | CASSQGVLPEAFF
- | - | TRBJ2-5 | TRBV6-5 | TGTGCCAGCAGTTACTCTGTGGCGGCGGTGTGGGAGACCCAGTACTTC | CASSYSVAAVWETQYF
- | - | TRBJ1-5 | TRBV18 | TGTGCCAGCTCACCATTCAGGGAGGAACAGCCCCAGCATTTT | CASSPFREEQPQHF
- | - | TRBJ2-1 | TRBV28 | TGTGCCAGCAGTTTAGTCGCGTTGTACAATGAGCAGTTCTTC | CASSLVALYNEQFF
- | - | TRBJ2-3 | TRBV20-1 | TGCAGTGCTCGCGAATGGAACGCGCAGTATTTT | CSAREWNAQYF
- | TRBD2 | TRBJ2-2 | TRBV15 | TGTGCCACCAGCAGGACTAGCGGGAGGTCGAGAACCGGGGAGCTGTTTTTT | CATSRTSGRSRTGELFF
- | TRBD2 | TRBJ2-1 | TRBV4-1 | TGCGCCAGCAGCCAAGATCTCTCCTGCGGGACTAGTATTGATGAGCAGTTCTTC | CASSQDLSCGTSIDEQFF
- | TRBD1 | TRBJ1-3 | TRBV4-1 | TGCGCCAGCAGCCGTGGCCGGGACAGCGGGACCTCTGGAAACACCATATATTTT | CASSRGRDSGTSGNTIYF
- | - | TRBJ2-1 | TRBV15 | TGTGCCACCAGCAGCCTCGGGATTTTCTCCTACAATGAGCAGTTCTTC | CATSSLGIFSYNEQFF
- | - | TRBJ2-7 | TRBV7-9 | TGTGCCAGCAGCTTAGGGCCTGCCGAGCAGTACTTC | CASSLGPAEQYF
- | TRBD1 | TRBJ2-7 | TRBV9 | TGTGCCAGCAGCGCGGGACAGGGTACTGACGAGCAGTACTTC | CASSAGQGTDEQYF
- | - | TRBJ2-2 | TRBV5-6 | TGTGCCAGCAGCTTGGTGAGTAGCGGCCTTTACACCGGGGAGCTGTTTTTT | CASSLVSSGLYTGELFF
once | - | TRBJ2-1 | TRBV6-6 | TGTGCCAGCAGTTCGGGTGTTGAGCAGTTCTTC | CASSSGVEQFF
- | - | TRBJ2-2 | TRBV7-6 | TGTGCCAGCAGCTTAGTGGCAGGGCGGGACGGGGAGCTGTTTTTT | CASSLVAGRDGELFF
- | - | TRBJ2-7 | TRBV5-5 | TGTGCCAGCAGCTTGGGGGTCGGCGACGAGCAGTACTTC | CASSLGVGDEQYF
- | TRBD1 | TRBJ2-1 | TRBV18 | TGTGCCAGCTCAGGACAGGGGGTGAACAATGAGCAGTTCTTC | CASSGQGVNNEQFF
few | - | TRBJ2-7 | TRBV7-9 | TGTGCCAGCCCCGGGGGTGAGTGGGACTACGAGCAGTACTTC | CASPGGEWDYEQYF
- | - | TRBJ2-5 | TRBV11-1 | TGTGCCAGCAGCCCGTCGAGGGACGGCCAAGAGACCCAGTACTTC | CASSPSRDGQETQYF
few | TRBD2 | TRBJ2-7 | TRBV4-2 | TGTGCCAGCAGCCAAGAGGCTAGCGGAGTTGTGTGGGAGCAGTACTTC | CASSQEASGVVWEQYF
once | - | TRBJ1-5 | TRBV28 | TGTGCCAGCAGCCCCAGGCGGTTTTATAGCAATCAGCCCCAGCATTTT | CASSPRRFYSNQPQHF
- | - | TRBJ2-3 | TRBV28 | TGTGCCAGCATATCGACCGGCGGGAAGAGCACAGATACGCAGTATTTT | CASISTGGKSTDTQYF
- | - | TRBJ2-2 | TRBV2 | TGTGCCAGCAGGGACCAACCCCCCGGGGAGCTGTTTTTT | CASRDQPPGELFF
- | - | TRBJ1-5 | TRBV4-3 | TGCGCCAGCAGCCAAGACCCAGGGAACAATCAGCCCCAGCATTTT | CASSQDPGNNQPQHF
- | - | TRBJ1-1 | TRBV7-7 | TGTGCTAGCAGCTTAACAGGGAGCACTGAAGCTTTCTTT | CASSLTGSTEAFF
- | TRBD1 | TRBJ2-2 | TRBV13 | TGTGCCAGCAGCTCTCGGACAGGGTACACCGGGGAGCTGTTTTTT | CASSSRTGYTGELFF